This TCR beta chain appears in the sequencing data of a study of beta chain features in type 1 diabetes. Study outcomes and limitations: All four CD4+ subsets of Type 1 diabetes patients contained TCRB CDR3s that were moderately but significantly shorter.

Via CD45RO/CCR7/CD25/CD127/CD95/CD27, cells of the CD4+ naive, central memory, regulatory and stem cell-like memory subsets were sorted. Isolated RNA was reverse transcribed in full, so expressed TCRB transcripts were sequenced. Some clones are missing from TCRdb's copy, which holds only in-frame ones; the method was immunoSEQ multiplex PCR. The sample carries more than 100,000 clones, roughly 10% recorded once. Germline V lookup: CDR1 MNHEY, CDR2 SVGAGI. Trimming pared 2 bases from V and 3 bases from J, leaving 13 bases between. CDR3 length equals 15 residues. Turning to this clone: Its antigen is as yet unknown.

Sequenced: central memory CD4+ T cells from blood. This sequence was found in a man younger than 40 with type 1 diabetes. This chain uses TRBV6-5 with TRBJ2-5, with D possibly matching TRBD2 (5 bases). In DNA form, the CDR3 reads TGTGCCAGCAGTTACACGATACGGAGGAAAGAGACCCAGTACTTC. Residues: CASSYTIRRKETQYF.